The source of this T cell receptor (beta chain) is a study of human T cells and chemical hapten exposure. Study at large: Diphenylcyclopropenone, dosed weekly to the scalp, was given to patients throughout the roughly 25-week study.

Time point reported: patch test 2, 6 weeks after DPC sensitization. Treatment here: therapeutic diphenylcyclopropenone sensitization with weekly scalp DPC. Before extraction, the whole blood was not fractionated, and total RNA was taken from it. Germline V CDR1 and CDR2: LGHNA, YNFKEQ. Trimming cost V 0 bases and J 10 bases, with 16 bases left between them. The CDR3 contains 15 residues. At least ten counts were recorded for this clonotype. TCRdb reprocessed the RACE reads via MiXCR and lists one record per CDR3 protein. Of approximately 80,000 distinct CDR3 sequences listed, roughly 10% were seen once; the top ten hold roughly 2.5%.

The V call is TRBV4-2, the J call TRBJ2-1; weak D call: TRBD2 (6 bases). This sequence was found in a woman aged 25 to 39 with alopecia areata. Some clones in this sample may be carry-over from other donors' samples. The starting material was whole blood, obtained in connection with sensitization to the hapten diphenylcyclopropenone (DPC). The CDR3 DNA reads TGTGCCAGCAGCCAAGATCGGGGCAGGGAGGACGAGCAGTTCTTC. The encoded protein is CASSQDRGREDEQFF.